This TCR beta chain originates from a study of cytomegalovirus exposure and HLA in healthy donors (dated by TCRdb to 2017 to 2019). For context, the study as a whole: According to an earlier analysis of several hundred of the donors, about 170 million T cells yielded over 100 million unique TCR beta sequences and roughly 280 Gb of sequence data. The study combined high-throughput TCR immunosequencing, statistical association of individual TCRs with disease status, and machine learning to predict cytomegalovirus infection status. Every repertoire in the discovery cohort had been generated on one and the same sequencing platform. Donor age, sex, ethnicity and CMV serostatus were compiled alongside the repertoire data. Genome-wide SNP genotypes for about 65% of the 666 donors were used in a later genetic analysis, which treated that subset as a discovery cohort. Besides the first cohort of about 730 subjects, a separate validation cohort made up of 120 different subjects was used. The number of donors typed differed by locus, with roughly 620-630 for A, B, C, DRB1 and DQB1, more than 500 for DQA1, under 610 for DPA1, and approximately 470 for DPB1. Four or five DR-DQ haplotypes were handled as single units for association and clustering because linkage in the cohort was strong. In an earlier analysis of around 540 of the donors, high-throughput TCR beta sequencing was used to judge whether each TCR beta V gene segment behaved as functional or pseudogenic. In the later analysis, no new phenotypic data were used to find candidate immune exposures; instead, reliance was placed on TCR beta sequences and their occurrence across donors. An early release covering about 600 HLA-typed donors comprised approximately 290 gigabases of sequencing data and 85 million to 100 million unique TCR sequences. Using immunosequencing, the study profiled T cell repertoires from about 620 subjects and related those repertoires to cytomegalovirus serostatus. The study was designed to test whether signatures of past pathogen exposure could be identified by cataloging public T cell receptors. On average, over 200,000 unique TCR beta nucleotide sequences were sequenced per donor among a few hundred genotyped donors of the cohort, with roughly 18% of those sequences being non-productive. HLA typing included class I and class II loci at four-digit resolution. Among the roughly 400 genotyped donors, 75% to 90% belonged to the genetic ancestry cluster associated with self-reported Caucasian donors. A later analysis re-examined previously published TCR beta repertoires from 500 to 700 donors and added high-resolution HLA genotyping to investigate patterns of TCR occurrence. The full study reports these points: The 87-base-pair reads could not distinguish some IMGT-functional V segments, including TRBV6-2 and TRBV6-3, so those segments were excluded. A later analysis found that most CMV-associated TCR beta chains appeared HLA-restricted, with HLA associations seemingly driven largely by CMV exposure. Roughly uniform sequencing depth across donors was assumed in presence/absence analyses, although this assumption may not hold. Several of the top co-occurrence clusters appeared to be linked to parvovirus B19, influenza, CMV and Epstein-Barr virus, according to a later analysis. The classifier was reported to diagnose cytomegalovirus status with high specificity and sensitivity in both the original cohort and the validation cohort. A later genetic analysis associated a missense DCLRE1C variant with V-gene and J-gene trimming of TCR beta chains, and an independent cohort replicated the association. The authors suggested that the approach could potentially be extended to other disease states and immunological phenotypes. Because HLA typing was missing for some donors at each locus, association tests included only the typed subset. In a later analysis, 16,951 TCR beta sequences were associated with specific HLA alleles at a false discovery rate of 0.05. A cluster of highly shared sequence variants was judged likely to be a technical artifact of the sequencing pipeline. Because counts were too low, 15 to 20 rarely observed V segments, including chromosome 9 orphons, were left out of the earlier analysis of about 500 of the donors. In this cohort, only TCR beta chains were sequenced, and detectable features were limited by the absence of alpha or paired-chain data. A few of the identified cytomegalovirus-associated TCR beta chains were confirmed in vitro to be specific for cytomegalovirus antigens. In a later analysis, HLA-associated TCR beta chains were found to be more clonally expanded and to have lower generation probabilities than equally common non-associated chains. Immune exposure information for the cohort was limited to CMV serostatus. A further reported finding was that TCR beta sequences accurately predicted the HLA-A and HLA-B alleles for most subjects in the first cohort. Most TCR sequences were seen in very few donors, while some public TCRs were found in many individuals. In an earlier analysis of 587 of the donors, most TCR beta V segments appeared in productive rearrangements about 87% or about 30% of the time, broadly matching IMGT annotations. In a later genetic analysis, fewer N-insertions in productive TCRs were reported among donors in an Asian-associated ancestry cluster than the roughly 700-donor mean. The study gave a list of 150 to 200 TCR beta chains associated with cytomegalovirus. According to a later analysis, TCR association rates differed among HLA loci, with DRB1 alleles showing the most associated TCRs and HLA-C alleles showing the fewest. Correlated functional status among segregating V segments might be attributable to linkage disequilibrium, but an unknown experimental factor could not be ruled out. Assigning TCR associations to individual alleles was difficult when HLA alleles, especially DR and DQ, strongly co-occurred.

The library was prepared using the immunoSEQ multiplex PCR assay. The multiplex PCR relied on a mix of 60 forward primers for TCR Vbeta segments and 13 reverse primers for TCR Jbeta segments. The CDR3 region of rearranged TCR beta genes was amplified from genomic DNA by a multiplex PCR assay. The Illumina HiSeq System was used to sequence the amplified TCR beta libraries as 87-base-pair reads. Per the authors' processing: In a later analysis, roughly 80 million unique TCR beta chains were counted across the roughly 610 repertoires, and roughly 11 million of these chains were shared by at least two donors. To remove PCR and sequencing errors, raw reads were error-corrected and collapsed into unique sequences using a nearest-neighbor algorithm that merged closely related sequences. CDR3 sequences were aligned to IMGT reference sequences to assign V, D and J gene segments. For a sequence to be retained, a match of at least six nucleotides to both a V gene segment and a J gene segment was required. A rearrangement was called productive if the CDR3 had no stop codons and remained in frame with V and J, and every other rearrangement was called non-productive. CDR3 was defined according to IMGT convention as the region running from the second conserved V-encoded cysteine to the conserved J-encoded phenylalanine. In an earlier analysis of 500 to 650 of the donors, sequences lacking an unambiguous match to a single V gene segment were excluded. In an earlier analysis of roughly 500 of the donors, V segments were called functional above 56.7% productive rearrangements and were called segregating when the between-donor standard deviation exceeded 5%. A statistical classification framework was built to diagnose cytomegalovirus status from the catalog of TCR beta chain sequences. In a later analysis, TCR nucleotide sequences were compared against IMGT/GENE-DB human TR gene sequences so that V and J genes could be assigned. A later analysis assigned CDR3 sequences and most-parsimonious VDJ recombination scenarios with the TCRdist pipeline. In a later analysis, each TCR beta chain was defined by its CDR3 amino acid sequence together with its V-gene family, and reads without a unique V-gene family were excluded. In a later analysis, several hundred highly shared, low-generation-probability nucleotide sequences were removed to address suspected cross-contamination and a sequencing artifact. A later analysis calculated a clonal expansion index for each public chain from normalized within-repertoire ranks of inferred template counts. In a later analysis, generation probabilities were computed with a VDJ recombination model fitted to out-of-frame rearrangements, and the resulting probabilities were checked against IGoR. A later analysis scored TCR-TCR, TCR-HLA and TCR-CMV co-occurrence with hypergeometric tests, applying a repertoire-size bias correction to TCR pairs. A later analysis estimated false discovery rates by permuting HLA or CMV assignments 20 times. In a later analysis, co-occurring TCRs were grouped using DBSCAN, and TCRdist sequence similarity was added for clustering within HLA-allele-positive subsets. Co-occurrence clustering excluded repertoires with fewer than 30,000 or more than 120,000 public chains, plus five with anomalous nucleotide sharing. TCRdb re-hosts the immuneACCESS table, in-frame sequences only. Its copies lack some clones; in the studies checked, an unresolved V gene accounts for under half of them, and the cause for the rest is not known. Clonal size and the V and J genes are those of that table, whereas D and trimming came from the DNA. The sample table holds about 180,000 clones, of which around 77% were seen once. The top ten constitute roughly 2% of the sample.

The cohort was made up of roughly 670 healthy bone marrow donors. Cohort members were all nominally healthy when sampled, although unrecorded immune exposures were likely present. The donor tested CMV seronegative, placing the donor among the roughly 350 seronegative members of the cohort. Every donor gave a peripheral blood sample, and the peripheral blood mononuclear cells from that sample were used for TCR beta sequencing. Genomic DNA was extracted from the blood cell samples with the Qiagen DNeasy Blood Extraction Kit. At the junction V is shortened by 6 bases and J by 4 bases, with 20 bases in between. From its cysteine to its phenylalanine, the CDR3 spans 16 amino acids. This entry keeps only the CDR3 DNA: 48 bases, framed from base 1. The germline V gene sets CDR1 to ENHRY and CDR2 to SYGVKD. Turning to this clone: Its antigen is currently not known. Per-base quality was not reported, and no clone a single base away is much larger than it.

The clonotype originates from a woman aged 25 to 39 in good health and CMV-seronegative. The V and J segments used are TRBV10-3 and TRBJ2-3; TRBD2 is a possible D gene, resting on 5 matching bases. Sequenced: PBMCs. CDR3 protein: CAIRISLGVGPDTQYF. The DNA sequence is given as TGTGCCATCAGAATAAGTTTGGGAGTCGGCCCAGATACGCAGTATTTT.